Presented here are 14 T cell receptor beta chains from one specimen sequenced in a study of control samples from healthy donors and cancer patients. The protocol was immunoSEQ multiplex PCR, while the TCRdb copy is restricted to in-frame clones and leaves out a portion. This table has about 180,000 clones, nearly 90% appearing once. The material sequenced was blood. Receptors originate from a woman in her forties or fifties in good health.

CDR3: CASSLFPGAGELFF. CDR3 nucleotides: TGTGCCAGCAGTTTATTTCCGGGCGCCGGGGAGCTGTTTTTT. The V and J genes are TRBV28 and TRBJ2-2; D gene unclear. CDR3 length equals 14 residues. V was cut by 1 base and J by 6 bases, with 9 bases left in between. CDR1 and CDR2 (germline): MDHEN, SYDVKM.

In this sample, this clone turned up once. The chain employs TRBV2 and TRBJ1-5, with D possibly matching TRBD1 (6 bases). Germline V lookup: CDR1 SNHLY, CDR2 FYNNEI. This CDR3 region has 14 residues. V lost 7 bases and J 4 bases, leaving 14 bases between the germline ends. CDR3 residues: CASTKTGPNQPQHF. DNA for the CDR3: TGTGCCAGCACAAAGACAGGTCCTAATCAGCCCCAGCATTTT.

The chain has TRBV7-8 and TRBJ2-7, with D possibly being TRBD1 (6 bases). The CDR3 length is 13 residues. Germline CDR1 and CDR2: SGHVS and FQNEAQ. V gave up 1 base and J gave up 2 bases, with 6 bases separating them. CDR3 loop: CASSLDRAYEQYF. CDR3 DNA: TGTGCCAGCAGCTTAGACAGGGCCTACGAGCAGTACTTC.

The chain is built from TRBV14 and TRBJ1-2; no firm D call. There are 13 residues in the CDR3. CDR1 is SGHDN, CDR2 FVKESK, per germline. V lost 0 bases and J 5 bases, leaving 7 bases between the germline ends. CDR3: CASSQEWGYGYTF. The CDR3 DNA is TGTGCCAGCAGCCAAGAATGGGGTTATGGCTACACCTTC.

This chain joins TRBV3-1 (or the pseudogene TRBV3-2) and TRBJ1-1; 9 nucleotides agree with TRBD1. Trimming at V came to 7 bases and at J to 5 bases, leaving 8 bases not matched to a gene. The germline V gene has CDR1 LGHDT and CDR2 YNNKEL (reference sequence). The CDR3 is 14 amino acids. The CDR3 DNA is TGTGCCAGCATCGAAACAGGGGGCCGGACTGAAGCTTTCTTT. Translation gives CASIETGGRTEAFF.

This chain links TRBV13 with TRBJ1-5, with 8 nucleotides matching TRBD1. The germline gives CDR1 PRHDT, CDR2 FYEKMQ (reference sequence). The CDR3 is 16 residues long. With 4 bases clipped from V and 1 base from J, the junction kept 6 bases outside the gene matches. DNA of the CDR3: TGTGCCAGCAGCTACGGACAGGGAAAAAGCAATCAGCCCCAGCATTTT. It specifies CASSYGQGKSNQPQHF. Full variable domain (outside the CDR3, taken from reference TRBV13 and TRBJ1-5): AAGVIQSPRHLIKEKRETATLKCYPIPRHDTVYWYQQGPGQDPQFLISFYEKMQSDKGSIPDRFSAQQFSDYHSELNMSSLELGDSALYFCASSYGQGKSNQPQHFGDGTRLSIL.

The chain employs TRBV30 and TRBJ1-2; the D gene is possibly TRBD1 (5 bases). The germline V gene encodes CDR1 GTSNPN and CDR2 SVGIG (reference sequence). With 3 bases removed from V and 7 bases from J, the gap between germline ends came to 15 bases. The CDR3 length is 13 residues. The CDR3 protein is CAWRGTGRLGYTF. DNA for the CDR3: TGTGCCTGGAGGGGTACGGGGCGGCTTGGCTACACCTTC. Using reference TRBV30 and TRBJ1-2 for the parts outside the CDR3, the full variable domain is SQTIHQWPATLVQPVGSPLSLECTVEGTSNPNLYWYRQAAGRGLQLLFYSVGIGQISSEVPQNLSASRPQDRQFILSSKKLLLSDSGFYLCAWRGTGRLGYTFGSGTRLTVV.

The chain carries TRBV10-2 and TRBJ1-5; no reliable D call. Germline V gene sequence: CDR1 WSHSY, CDR2 SAAADI. V shed 8 bases and J shed 4 bases, with 15 bases lying between them. The CDR3 extends over 14 amino acids. The CDR3 region is CASRGQVGNQPQHF. The CDR3 DNA reads TGCGCCAGCCGAGGGCAAGTAGGTAATCAGCCCCAGCATTTT.

The chain combines TRBV9 with TRBJ2-5; D might be TRBD2 (7 bases). The CDR3 is 15 amino acids. Trimming left V 3 bases short and J 5 bases short, with 17 bases between. Germline V gene sequence: CDR1 SGDLS, CDR2 YYNGEE. The CDR3 DNA follows: TGTGCCAGCAGCGCGGGAGGAGGGGGTTGGGAGACCCAGTACTTC. This sequence encodes CASSAGGGGWETQYF.

The gene calls are TRBV4-1 and TRBJ1-1; D remains ambiguous. The V and J ends lost 5 bases and 6 bases respectively, with 19 bases between them. CDR3 size: 15 residues. Germline lookup yields CDR1 MGHRA and CDR2 YSYEKL. The CDR3 sequence: CASSVAGRNSAEAFF. The CDR3 bases are TGCGCCAGCAGCGTGGCAGGCCGTAACTCTGCTGAAGCTTTCTTT.

A word on this clone: This same CDR3 is encoded by further DNA sequences in the sample. CDR3 sequence reads: CASRRGNQETQYF. CDR3 coding DNA: TGTGCCAGCAGAAGAGGAAACCAAGAGACCCAGTACTTC. The gene calls are TRBV6-5 and TRBJ2-5; D is undetermined. Per the germline V gene, CDR1 is MNHEY and CDR2 is SVGAGI. This CDR3 comprises 13 residues. V shed 6 bases and J shed 0 bases, with 8 bases lying between them.

This chain links TRBV24-1 with TRBJ2-2; TRBD2 matches at 10 bases. The CDR3 sequence is 17 residues long. V shed 1 base, J shed 8 bases, and the junction held 9 bases outside the gene matches. The V gene's germline CDR1 is KGHDR and CDR2 SFDVKD. The CDR3, as DNA: TGTGCCACCAGTGATTTTCCCAGCGGGAGGGCCGCGGGGGAGCTGTTTTTT. Encoded protein: CATSDFPSGRAAGELFF.

The chain employs TRBV4-1 and TRBJ1-5; perhaps TRBD1 as D (6 bases). CDR1 is MGHRA, CDR2 YSYEKL, per germline. There are 15 residues in the CDR3. V was cut by 4 bases and J by 6 bases, with 16 bases left in between. Here the CDR3 DNA reads TGCGCCAGCAGCCGAGGGCCAGGGGAGGGTCAGCCCCAGCATTTT. Its protein is CASSRGPGEGQPQHF.

V gene TRBV11-2 combines with J gene TRBJ2-7; TRBD1 matches at 9 bases. Per the germline V gene, CDR1 is SGHAT and CDR2 is FQNNGV. The V gene end was trimmed by 5 bases and the J gene end by 4 bases; junction bases not matched to a gene: 9. The CDR3 runs 15 residues. The CDR3 coding sequence is TGTGCCAGCAGCAATACAGGGGGCGATTTTTACGAGCAGTACTTC. Translation gives CASSNTGGDFYEQYF. The full variable domain, completed using reference TRBV11-2 and TRBJ2-7, is EAGVAQSPRYKIIEKRQSVAFWCNPISGHATLYWYQQILGQGPKLLIQFQNNGVVDDSQLPKDRFSAERLKGVDSTLKIQPAKLEDSAVYLCASSNTGGDFYEQYFGPGTRLTVT.